The clone carrying this TCR beta chain was detected many times. The antigen is unknown. V was clipped by 5 bases and J by 3 bases; unmatched bases: 6. The CDR3 is made up of 16 amino acids. The sample originates from a study of blood T cells in healthy people across ages. Donors were healthy Caucasian individuals from Russia aged about 6 to 95. Study-level points and caveats: Older individuals had lower TCR beta diversity per million T cells (the decline was roughly linear). Estimates based on one million T cells were treated as lower bounds.

Combining a sample-barcoded 5' primer with a J-beta primer mix, a second PCR ran for roughly 7 to 11 cycles. MiXCR, run by TCRdb on the 5' RACE reads, gives a single entry per CDR3 protein. The sample has 1.5 million to 2 million distinct CDR3 sequences, 49% seen once. The chain employs TRBV12-3 or TRBV12-4 and TRBJ2-4; 11 nucleotides align to TRBD1. The sample taken for sequencing was blood. The sequence was obtained from a woman aged 40 to 50 in good health. The CDR3 spells CASSPGTGGDKNIQYF. CDR3 nucleotides: TGTGCCAGCAGTCCCGGGACAGGGGGGGACAAAAACATTCAGTACTTC.